This T cell receptor (beta chain) was identified during a study of technical replicates of blood from a handful of donors. Profiled with immunoSEQ multiplex PCR; TCRdb holds only in-frame clones, not every one. The sample gives roughly 45,000 clones, 80% to 95% of which show up once; about 3.6% is in the top ten. Germline loops: CDR1 MRHNA, CDR2 SNTAGT. This CDR3 is 17 amino acids long. Trimming removed 0 bases at V and 3 bases at J, with 16 bases between. The sample consisted of PBMCs. The rearrangement links TRBV6-4 to TRBJ2-3; possibly TRBD2 for D (6 bases). The receptor was isolated from a human donor in good health. Some clones in this sample may be carry-over from other donors' samples. The CDR3 sequence: CASSDSSRGWVTDTQYF. The CDR3 region has the DNA TGTGCCAGCAGTGACTCGAGCCGGGGGTGGGTGACAGATACGCAGTATTTT.